This passage covers 20 T cell receptor beta chains from one sample sequenced in a study of blood T cell repertoires in COVID-19. Using immunoSEQ multiplex PCR, the repertoire was profiled, and TCRdb retains in-frame clones only, with some absent. The data hold 270,000 or so clones, with about 89% observed a single time. The material sequenced was PBMCs or T cells enriched from blood (not recorded which). The receptors shown here come from a woman aged 18 to 35 who had recovered from COVID-19.

The chain joins TRBV7-2 to TRBJ1-5; D gene uncertain. The germline V gene has CDR1 SGHTA and CDR2 FQGNSA. Trimming took 3 bases from V and 7 from J, leaving 7 bases between them. The CDR3 is 12 residues long. The DNA for the CDR3 is TGTGCCAGCAGCTTTAGGGAGCAGCCCCAGCATTTT. Its protein product is CASSFREQPQHF.

A few counts support this clone. The chain combines TRBV9 with TRBJ1-3; D not resolved. The CDR3 is made up of 14 amino acids. V was shortened by 4 bases and J by 4 bases, with 12 bases between the two germline ends. CDR1 SGDLS and CDR2 YYNGEE come from the germline V gene. CDR3 residues: CASSRGRFGNTIYF. DNA for the CDR3: TGTGCCAGCAGCCGAGGGAGGTTCGGAAACACCATATATTTT.

V and J are TRBV7-9 and TRBJ2-7; 7 nucleotides align to TRBD1. Germline V CDR1 and CDR2: SEHNR, FQNEAQ (reference sequence). Trimming at V came to 1 base and at J to 3 bases, leaving 6 bases not matched to a gene. The CDR3 extends over 15 amino acids. CDR3 coding DNA: TGTGCCAGCAGCTTAGAGGCCAGGGGGTTCTACGAGCAGTACTTC. This encodes CASSLEARGFYEQYF.

The chain is built from TRBV5-1 and TRBJ1-4; 9 nucleotides match TRBD1. Germline V lookup: CDR1 SGHRS, CDR2 YFSETQ. The CDR3 extends over 16 amino acids. The V and J ends lost 2 bases and 6 bases, in that order; junction bases with no gene match: 8. Written as DNA, the CDR3 is TGCGCCAGCAGCTTAGACAGACAGGGGGAAGATGAAAAACTGTTTTTT. Translating gives CASSLDRQGEDEKLFF.

The genes are TRBV11-3 and TRBJ2-7; 9 nucleotides line up with TRBD2. Trimming removed 3 bases from V and 5 bases from J; junction bases left unmatched: 5. The length of the CDR3 is 14 residues. The germline gives CDR1 SGHNT, CDR2 YENEEA. The CDR3 here is CASSFRAGGDEQYF. In DNA, the CDR3 is TGTGCCAGCAGCTTCCGAGCGGGGGGCGACGAGCAGTACTTC.

The chain links TRBV19 to TRBJ1-1; TRBD1 is a possible D gene (6 bases). This CDR3 contains 13 residues. Germline V gene lookup returns CDR1 LNHDA and CDR2 SQIVND (reference sequence). Trimming took 1 base from V and 8 from J, leaving 11 bases between them. CDR3 residues: CASSIGRGGEAFF. The CDR3 DNA follows: TGTGCCAGTAGTATAGGAAGGGGGGGCGAAGCTTTCTTT.

The V gene is TRBV5-1, the J gene TRBJ1-5; no firm D call. Germline CDR1 reads SGHRS; CDR2 reads YFSETQ. Trimming removed 0 bases at V and 4 bases at J, with 5 bases between. This CDR3 contains 13 residues. DNA for the CDR3: TGCGCCAGCAGCTTGGACAGAAATCAGCCCCAGCATTTT. Translated, it gives CASSLDRNQPQHF.

This chain uses TRBV4-1 with TRBJ2-7; TRBD2 might be the D (6 bases). CDR1 MGHRA and CDR2 YSYEKL come from the germline V gene. V was cut by 0 bases and J by 3 bases, with 12 bases left in between. This CDR3 has 15 residues. The CDR3 loop reads CASSQDSRGYYEQYF. DNA of the CDR3: TGCGCCAGCAGCCAAGACAGCCGGGGGTACTACGAGCAGTACTTC.

V and J are TRBV10-1 and TRBJ2-7; a possible D gene is TRBD1 (6 bases). The V and J ends lost 0 bases and 2 bases respectively, with 8 bases between them. Germline CDR1 WNHNN, CDR2 SYGVQD (reference sequence). CDR3 length: 14 residues. The CDR3: CASSESGQPYEQYF. As DNA, the CDR3 is TGCGCCAGCAGTGAGTCAGGACAGCCCTACGAGCAGTACTTC.

The CDR3 loop reads CASSIGNAGDLYSNQPQHF. The DNA for the CDR3 is TGTGCCAGTAGTATAGGGAACGCAGGGGACCTGTATAGCAATCAGCCCCAGCATTTT. The J gene is TRBJ1-5, the V gene TRBV19; D might be TRBD1 (6 bases). V shed 1 base and J shed 0 bases, with 19 bases lying between them. The CDR3 has 19 amino acids. Per the germline V gene, CDR1 is LNHDA and CDR2 is SQIVND (reference sequence).

This chain uses TRBV5-1 with TRBJ2-3; 9 positions match TRBD1. V gave up 2 bases and J gave up 3 bases; unmatched junction bases: 4. Germline lookup yields CDR1 SGHRS and CDR2 YFSETQ. CDR3 length: 15 residues. The CDR3 nucleotides read TGCGCCAGCAGCTTCCGGGACAGGGATACAGATACGCAGTATTTT. This encodes CASSFRDRDTDTQYF.

The chain is built from TRBV7-9 and TRBJ2-1, with 13 bases that match TRBD2. Germline loops: CDR1 SEHNR, CDR2 FQNEAQ (reference sequence). After removal of 3 bases from V and 6 bases from J, the junction contained 5 bases not matched to a gene. The CDR3 runs to 16 residues. The CDR3 loop is CASSFPGLAGTNEQFF. CDR3 nucleotide sequence: TGTGCCAGCAGCTTCCCGGGACTAGCGGGGACCAATGAGCAGTTCTTC.

The J gene is TRBJ2-2, the V gene TRBV6-5, with TRBD2 identical over 8 bases. V lost 7 bases to trimming and J lost 2 bases; unmatched junction nucleotides: 6. Germline CDR1 is MNHEY and CDR2 is SVGAGI. The CDR3 extends over 15 amino acids. This CDR3 is CASTVLAANTGELFF. As DNA, the CDR3 is TGTGCCAGCACCGTACTAGCGGCAAACACCGGGGAGCTGTTTTTT.

This chain uses TRBV7-8 with TRBJ2-7, with D unclear. The CDR3 contains 14 residues. V lost 4 bases and J lost 2, with 12 bases in between. Germline V lookup: CDR1 SGHVS, CDR2 FQNEAQ. The DNA for the CDR3 is TGTGCCAGCAGCTCCTCGACACGAACCTACGAGCAGTACTTC. It codes for CASSSSTRTYEQYF.

The chain combines TRBV24-1 with TRBJ2-1, with 9 bases lining up with TRBD2. Per the germline V gene, CDR1 is KGHDR and CDR2 is SFDVKD. CDR3 length: 16 residues. Trimming cost V 1 base and J 6 bases; bases outside gene matches: 6. DNA of the CDR3: TGTGCCACCAGTGATTTCGGGCTAGCGGGGTTCAATGAGCAGTTCTTC. Protein: CATSDFGLAGFNEQFF.

DNA for the CDR3: TGTGCCAGCAGCTTAGCTGGCAGTAACTATGGCTACACCTTC. As protein: CASSLAGSNYGYTF. V gene TRBV11-2 combines with J gene TRBJ1-2; D is undetermined. The length of the CDR3 is 14 residues. V lost 1 base and J lost 1, with 7 bases in between. CDR1 and CDR2 from the germline V gene are SGHAT and FQNNGV.

This chain links TRBV19 with TRBJ1-2; D is possibly TRBD1 (6 bases). The CDR3 consists of 15 residues. The germline V gene encodes CDR1 LNHDA and CDR2 SQIVND (reference sequence). CDR3 in DNA: TGTGCGAGTTTAAAGGCGGGGGCGCCTAACTATGGCTACACCTTC. Its protein product is CASLKAGAPNYGYTF.

The chain has TRBV11-2 and TRBJ2-1, with TRBD2 identical over 11 bases. Trimming cost V 5 bases and J 7 bases; bases outside gene matches: 10. Germline CDR1 SGHAT, CDR2 FQNNGV. The CDR3 totals 16 residues. CDR3 in DNA: TGTGCCAGCAGCCAACTAGCGGGGGACCCCCTGAATGAGCAGTTCTTC. This encodes CASSQLAGDPLNEQFF. The full variable domain, with the rest looked up from reference TRBV11-2 and TRBJ2-1, is EAGVAQSPRYKIIEKRQSVAFWCNPISGHATLYWYQQILGQGPKLLIQFQNNGVVDDSQLPKDRFSAERLKGVDSTLKIQPAKLEDSAVYLCASSQLAGDPLNEQFFGPGTRLTVL.

The CDR3 region is CASSLDVTGDGYTF. CDR3 DNA: TGTGCCAGCAGCTTAGACGTAACAGGGGATGGCTACACCTTC. The chain is built from TRBV11-2 and TRBJ1-2, with 7 bases that match TRBD1. V shed 0 bases and J 6 bases; nucleotides not matched to a gene: 4. CDR1 and CDR2 (germline): SGHAT, FQNNGV. The CDR3 has 14 amino acids.

V gene TRBV28 combines with J gene TRBJ2-7; D ambiguous. CDR3 size: 13 residues. Germline CDR1 is MDHEN and CDR2 is SYDVKM. V was trimmed by 3 bases and J by 4 bases, leaving 10 bases between them. The CDR3 DNA reads TGTGCCAGCAGTTTGTCCGTTCAGTACGAGCAGTACTTC. Amino acids: CASSLSVQYEQYF.